Included here is one T cell receptor (beta chain) sequence, with context. At the DNA level, this CDR3 is encoded by other sequences in the same sample as well. CDR3 length equals 12 residues. V shed 3 bases and J shed 5 bases, with 7 bases lying between them. Germline CDR1 MDHEN, CDR2 SYDVKM. The data derive from a study of blood T cell repertoires in COVID-19. Study background: Specimens from acute and convalescent COVID-19 originated in the United States, Italy and Spain.

Authors' processing steps: The authors estimated nucleated cell counts from reference gene primer amplification. Assay used: immunoSEQ multiplex PCR; TCRdb lists only in-frame clones, some missing. V, J and clone size derive from that table, while D and trimming were established from the DNA sequence. The sample includes about 85,000 clones, roughly 90% of them seen just once. The source material was peripheral blood. This chain links TRBV28 with TRBJ1-1; D is possibly TRBD1 (5 bases). The origin of this receptor is a woman of 80 years or more with active or convalescent COVID-19. CDR3 sequence: CASSFGGTEAFF. The CDR3 DNA is TGTGCCAGCAGTTTCGGGGGTACTGAAGCTTTCTTT.